Shown below are 30 T cell receptor beta chains from a single sample sequenced in a study of radiotherapy plus CTLA-4 blockade in lung cancer. Sequencing was performed with immunoSEQ multiplex PCR; in TCRdb, only in-frame clones are kept and a portion is missing. Among about 98,000 clones, approximately 85% were seen once, and the ten largest hold roughly 3.5%. The sample here was peripheral blood, taken from a patient treated with radiotherapy plus ipilimumab. These receptors all come from a human donor with non-small cell lung cancer who had a partial response to radiotherapy plus ipilimumab.

The chain combines TRBV5-1 with TRBJ1-1, with TRBD1 matching over 11 bases. The CDR3 contains 14 residues. V dropped 5 bases and J dropped 7; count of bases not matched to a gene: 7. Germline assignment: CDR1 SGHRS and CDR2 YFSETQ. CDR3: CASRGQGAEYEAFF. The CDR3, as DNA: TGCGCCAGCAGAGGACAGGGGGCCGAATATGAAGCTTTCTTT.

The chain employs TRBV19 and TRBJ1-1, with 10 nucleotides matching TRBD1. In germline, CDR1 is LNHDA, CDR2 SQIVND (reference sequence). This CDR3 has 13 amino acids. Trimming removed 3 bases from V and 5 bases from J; junction bases left unmatched: 0. CDR3 sequence reads: CASSMGQGTEAFF. The CDR3 nucleotides read TGTGCCAGTAGTATGGGACAGGGGACTGAAGCTTTCTTT.

Only a few counts were recorded for this clone. The chain joins TRBV15 to TRBJ1-5, with D possibly TRBD1 on 5 matching bases. There are 15 residues in the CDR3. The V gene's germline CDR1 is LNHNV and CDR2 YYDKDF (reference sequence). Trimming took off 0 bases at V and 3 bases at J, with 9 bases between the two ends. DNA of the CDR3: TGTGCCACCAGCAGAGATCTCAGGGCCAATCAGCCCCAGCATTTT. This translates into CATSRDLRANQPQHF. The full variable domain, completed using reference TRBV15 and TRBJ1-5, is DAMVIQNPRYQVTQFGKPVTLSCSQTLNHNVMYWYQQKSSQAPKLLFHYYDKDFNNEADTPDNFQSRRPNTSFCFLDIRSPGLGDTAMYLCATSRDLRANQPQHFGDGTRLSIL.

The V and J genes are TRBV18 and TRBJ2-7; 9 bases are shared with TRBD1. The CDR3 is made up of 16 amino acids. The V segment lost 5 bases and the J segment 1 base; nucleotides outside the gene matches: 9. CDR1 is KGHSH, CDR2 LQKENI, per germline. This CDR3 is CASSTGTGGISYEQYF. The CDR3 coding sequence is TGTGCCAGCTCAACCGGAACAGGGGGCATATCCTACGAGCAGTACTTC.

V usage is TRBV5-1 and J usage is TRBJ1-4; 11 nucleotides agree with TRBD1. Germline V lookup: CDR1 SGHRS, CDR2 YFSETQ. CDR3 length: 17 amino acids. Losses at the gene ends were 4 bases for V and 7 bases for J; bases not matched to a gene: 12. CDR3 protein: CASSTGTGGRVGEKLFF. CDR3 in DNA: TGCGCCAGCAGCACTGGGACAGGGGGGCGCGTCGGTGAAAAACTGTTTTTT.

The chain employs TRBV13 and TRBJ2-7, with TRBD2 matching over 13 bases. The CDR3 spans 15 residues. Trimming at V came to 5 bases and at J to 7 bases, leaving 8 bases not matched to a gene. Germline values: CDR1 PRHDT, CDR2 FYEKMQ (reference sequence). CDR3 coding DNA: TGTGCCAGCAGCCCAACTAGCGGGAGGGCCGAGGAGCAGTACTTC. It translates to CASSPTSGRAEEQYF.

This clone has only a few counts. The chain's CDR3 is CASSPGPGGEKLFF. The CDR3 DNA is TGTGCCAGCAGTCCGGGTCCCGGGGGGGAAAAACTGTTTTTT. The chain couples TRBV6-5 to TRBJ1-4; D perhaps matches TRBD1 (5 bases). Germline CDR1 reads MNHEY; CDR2 reads SVGAGI. V was clipped by 5 bases and J by 8 bases, with 15 bases between them. This CDR3 comprises 14 residues.

J is TRBJ2-3 and V is TRBV5-1; TRBD2 is a possible D gene (5 bases). CDR1 SGHRS and CDR2 YFSETQ come from the germline V gene. Between the trimmed V and J ends, which lost 0 bases and 4 bases, there was a span of 15 bases. The CDR3 contains 16 residues. The CDR3 is CASSLGLQRFADTQYF. In nucleotides, the CDR3 is TGCGCCAGCAGCTTGGGGCTTCAGCGGTTTGCAGATACGCAGTATTTT.

The V and J genes are TRBV28 and TRBJ2-1; D perhaps matches TRBD1 (5 bases). From germline, CDR1 is MDHEN and CDR2 SYDVKM. This CDR3 has 14 residues. Trimming left V 3 bases short and J 6 bases short, with 12 bases between. The CDR3 coding sequence is TGTGCCAGCAGTTTTCAGGGTAGGGGCAATGAGCAGTTCTTC. Encoded protein: CASSFQGRGNEQFF.

This chain uses TRBV7-2 with TRBJ2-7; TRBD2 might be the D (5 bases). Trimming cost V 2 bases and J 0 bases, with 8 bases left between them. The V gene's germline CDR1 is SGHTA and CDR2 FQGNSA. This CDR3 has 14 amino acids. The CDR3 DNA reads TGTGCCAGCAGCTTAAGCGGCCTCTCCTACGAGCAGTACTTC. It codes for CASSLSGLSYEQYF.

This rearrangement joins TRBV28 to TRBJ1-5; a possible D gene is TRBD1 (6 bases). The germline gives CDR1 MDHEN, CDR2 SYDVKM. CDR3 length: 16 residues. V gave up 5 bases and J gave up 2 bases, with 16 bases separating them. The CDR3 loop reads CASSLRTVSGNQPQHF. CDR3 nucleotides: TGTGCCAGCAGTCTAAGGACAGTAAGTGGCAATCAGCCCCAGCATTTT.

V and J are TRBV2 and TRBJ1-4, with unresolved D. The germline V gene encodes CDR1 SNHLY and CDR2 FYNNEI. The ends were cut back, 0 bases at V and 6 bases at J, with 8 bases in the middle. This CDR3 is 14 amino acids long. The CDR3 protein is CASSEALMDEKLFF. The CDR3 DNA is TGTGCCAGCAGTGAAGCACTGATGGATGAAAAACTGTTTTTT.

The chain recombines TRBV5-1 with TRBJ1-5; 7 bases are a match to TRBD1. J was trimmed by 3 bases and V by 1 base; bases with no gene match: 1. The CDR3 length is 14 residues. Looked up from germline, CDR1 is SGHRS and CDR2 is YFSETQ. The CDR3 DNA sequence: TGCGCCAGCAGCTTGACAGGGGACAATCAGCCCCAGCATTTT. Its translation: CASSLTGDNQPQHF.

V is TRBV28 and J is TRBJ2-5; 7 bases are a match to TRBD1. V lost 6 bases to trimming and J lost 3 bases; unmatched junction nucleotides: 4. Germline assignment: CDR1 MDHEN and CDR2 SYDVKM. CDR3 length: 13 residues. CDR3 nucleotides: TGTGCCAGCAGCCGACAGGGAAAAGAGACCCAGTACTTC. It specifies CASSRQGKETQYF.

The chain couples TRBV7-6 to TRBJ2-7; 7 bases agree with TRBD1. Germline V gene sequence: CDR1 SGHVS, CDR2 FNYEAQ. Trimming at V came to 0 bases and at J to 4 bases, leaving 6 bases not matched to a gene. The CDR3 covers 15 residues. Written as DNA, the CDR3 is TGTGCCAGCAGCTTAGCTCTAGGGGGCTTTTACGAGCAGTACTTC. Translated, it gives CASSLALGGFYEQYF.

This clone appeared a few times. J is TRBJ2-3 and V is TRBV5-8; D is possibly TRBD2 (7 bases). Germline V lookup: CDR1 SGHTS, CDR2 YDEGEE. CDR3 length equals 15 residues. V dropped 3 bases and J dropped 2 bases, with 13 bases sitting between them. This CDR3 reads CASSSQGRDTDTQYF. CDR3 nucleotide sequence: TGTGCCAGCAGCTCGCAGGGGAGGGACACAGATACGCAGTATTTT.

The chain recombines TRBV9 with TRBJ2-1; 11 bases agree with TRBD2. This CDR3 is built from 17 residues. The V segment lost 4 bases and the J segment 1 base; nucleotides outside the gene matches: 7. Per germline, CDR1 SGDLS and CDR2 YYNGEE. For the CDR3, the DNA is TGTGCCAGCAGCATCGGGACTAGCGGTTCTTCCTACAATGAGCAGTTCTTC. Protein product: CASSIGTSGSSYNEQFF.

This chain joins TRBV5-1 and TRBJ1-1; perhaps TRBD1 as D (5 bases). The germline gives CDR1 SGHRS, CDR2 YFSETQ. V dropped 4 bases and J dropped 1 base, with 14 bases sitting between them. This CDR3 is 15 amino acids long. The CDR3 here is CASSGKGIANTEAFF. CDR3 bases: TGCGCCAGCAGCGGGAAGGGGATAGCGAACACTGAAGCTTTCTTT.

The chain links TRBV19 to TRBJ1-6; 9 bases map to TRBD1. The ends lost 5 bases at V and 9 bases at J; junction bases unmatched: 14. The germline CDR1 and CDR2 sequences are LNHDA and SQIVND (reference sequence). CDR3 length: 17 amino acids. CDR3 DNA sequence: TGTGCCAGTAGTCTTCGACAGGGGGGTACTATTGGTTCACCCCTCCACTTT. Its translation is CASSLRQGGTIGSPLHF.

The J gene is TRBJ2-5, the V gene TRBV18; D not certain. This CDR3 contains 14 residues. The germline gives CDR1 KGHSH, CDR2 LQKENI. Trimming took off 1 base at V and 5 bases at J, with 11 bases between the two ends. CDR3 in amino acids: CASSPLLSRETQYF. For the CDR3, the DNA is TGTGCCAGCTCACCACTACTTTCCAGGGAGACCCAGTACTTC.

V and J are TRBV25-1 and TRBJ2-1; 10 bases line up with TRBD1. Looked up from germline, CDR1 is MGHDK and CDR2 is SYGVNS. Germline trimming cut 2 bases from V and 3 bases from J; bases unmatched to any gene: 4. The CDR3 runs to 16 residues. The CDR3 nucleotides read TGTGCCAGCAGTGAACCGAGGACAGGGGGCTACAATGAGCAGTTCTTC. Its protein product is CASSEPRTGGYNEQFF. Full variable domain (remainder filled in from reference TRBV25-1 and TRBJ2-1): EADIYQTPRYLVIGTGKKITLECSQTMGHDKMYWYQQDPGMELHLIHYSYGVNSTEKGDLSSESTVSRIRTEHFPLTLESARPSHTSQYLCASSEPRTGGYNEQFFGPGTRLTVL.

This chain links TRBV2 with TRBJ1-1; the D gene is possibly TRBD1 (6 bases). Trimming removed 3 bases from V and 11 bases from J, with 16 bases in between. The CDR3 runs 13 residues. From germline, CDR1 is SNHLY and CDR2 FYNNEI. The CDR3 bases are TGTGCCAGCAGTGACCGAACAGGGCTAGTCGCTTTCTTT. It is translated as CASSDRTGLVAFF.

This clone was recorded once. The V and J genes are TRBV14 and TRBJ2-5; D is possibly TRBD1 (5 bases). With 2 bases removed from V and 4 bases from J, the gap between germline ends came to 5 bases. Germline-derived CDR1 and CDR2 are SGHDN and FVKESK. The CDR3 has 12 amino acids. The CDR3 protein is CASSQQGETQYF. Here the CDR3 DNA reads TGTGCCAGCAGCCAACAGGGAGAGACCCAGTACTTC.

The sample holds a few counts of this clone. The chain joins TRBV7-3 to TRBJ2-2; 8 bases are a match to TRBD2. CDR3 length: 15 residues. Per the germline V gene, CDR1 is SGHTA and CDR2 is FQGTGA. Trimming cost V 4 bases and J 6 bases; bases outside gene matches: 7. The CDR3: CASSSPGLVSGELFF. In nucleotides, the CDR3 is TGTGCCAGCAGCTCGCCGGGACTAGTATCCGGGGAGCTGTTTTTT. Variable domain in full (rest from reference TRBV7-3 and TRBJ2-2): GAGVSQTPSNKVTEKGKYVELRCDPISGHTALYWYRQSLGQGPEFLIYFQGTGAADDSGLPNDRFFAVRPEGSVSTLKIQRTERGDSAVYLCASSSPGLVSGELFFGEGSRLTVL.

The V call is TRBV10-1, the J call TRBJ2-7; a possible D gene is TRBD2 (6 bases). Germline V gene data show CDR1 as WNHNN and CDR2 as SYGVQD (reference sequence). V shed 5 bases and J shed 4 bases, with 15 bases lying between them. This CDR3 is built from 14 residues. DNA for the CDR3: TGCGCCAGCAGTTCCGGCGGGACGGCGTACGAGCAGTACTTC. Protein: CASSSGGTAYEQYF.

This chain links TRBV5-8 with TRBJ2-1; 12 bases match TRBD2. With V trimmed by 3 bases and J by 2 bases, 3 bases remained unmatched. The CDR3 has 16 residues. The germline V gene encodes CDR1 SGHTS and CDR2 YDEGEE. CDR3 protein: CASSSSGRETYNEQFF. CDR3 coding DNA: TGTGCCAGCAGCTCTAGCGGGAGGGAAACCTACAATGAGCAGTTCTTC.

The gene calls are TRBV7-6 and TRBJ2-2, with 10 bases fitting TRBD2. J gave up 2 bases and V 0 bases, and 6 bases lay outside the gene matches. The CDR3 runs 18 residues. The germline CDR1 and CDR2 sequences are SGHVS and FNYEAQ. The CDR3 bases are TGTGCCAGCAGCTTAGCGCCTCCTAGCGGGAGAAACACCGGGGAGCTGTTTTTT. Translating gives CASSLAPPSGRNTGELFF. The full variable domain, rest sourced from reference TRBV7-6 and TRBJ2-2, is GAGVSQSPRYKVTKRGQDVALRCDPISGHVSLYWYRQALGQGPEFLTYFNYEAQQDKSGLPNDRFSAERPEGSISTLTIQRTEQRDSAMYRCASSLAPPSGRNTGELFFGEGSRLTVL.

CDR3 nucleotides: TGTCCTCTATACGAGCAGTACTTC. Translation: CPLYEQYF. The chain employs TRBV27 and TRBJ2-7; D gene ambiguous. The CDR3 runs 8 residues. Per germline, CDR1 MNHEY and CDR2 SMNVEV (reference sequence).

V and J are TRBV21-1 and TRBJ2-1; the table gives TRBD2 as D, unverified against the DNA. TRBV21-1 is a listed pseudogene. The CDR3 has 14 amino acids. CDR3 DNA sequence: TGTGCCAGCAGCAAAGTCTGGGTAGCCGGTGAGCAGTTCTTC. Translation: CASSKVWVAGEQFF.

V is TRBV4-2 and J is TRBJ2-5, with TRBD2 identical over 12 bases. V was pared by 4 bases and J by 5 bases, with 14 bases of the junction left unmatched. Germline values: CDR1 LGHNA, CDR2 YNFKEQ. The CDR3 has 18 residues. The DNA for the CDR3 is TGTGCCAGCAGCCCGCGGCCCCTGCTAGCGGGAGGGCAGGAGACCCAGTACTTC. Its translation: CASSPRPLLAGGQETQYF.